One sample yielded the 17 T cell receptor beta chains listed below, sequenced in a study of cutaneous CD30+ T cell lymphoproliferative disorder and hepatitis E (dated by TCRdb to about 2018). The library was prepared using the immunoSEQ multiplex PCR assay. The clones in this table, taken by TCRdb from immuneACCESS, are in-frame only. Not every clone is retained; where verified, under half of the shortfall comes from an unresolved V gene, and the cause of the rest is unknown. In all, the sample holds 7,000 to 9,500 clones, and about 74% of those were seen once. Under 1.4% of the sample is held by the ten biggest clonotypes. Sequencing was carried out using blood. These receptors all come from a human donor with a cutaneous T cell lymphoproliferative disorder associated with hepatitis E virus.

V is TRBV7-9 and J is TRBJ2-7; D gene ambiguous. The CDR3 consists of 16 residues. The germline V gene has CDR1 SEHNR and CDR2 FQNEAQ (reference sequence). V was trimmed by 7 bases and J by 0 bases, leaving 19 bases between them. CDR3 protein: CASISPGTESSYEQYF. DNA of the CDR3: TGTGCCAGCATCTCCCCAGGTACGGAGAGCTCCTACGAGCAGTACTTC.

The J gene is TRBJ2-5, the V gene TRBV10-3; TRBD1 might be the D (6 bases). This CDR3 spans 15 amino acids. Trimming pared 6 bases from V and 3 bases from J, leaving 17 bases between. Germline CDR1 reads ENHRY; CDR2 reads SYGVKD. CDR3 in amino acids: CAIRVPGQGKETQYF. CDR3 in DNA: TGTGCCATCAGGGTCCCGGGACAAGGAAAAGAGACCCAGTACTTC.

This chain joins TRBV19 and TRBJ1-4; perhaps TRBD1 as D (5 bases). With 3 bases removed from V and 2 bases from J, the gap between germline ends came to 7 bases. The CDR3 totals 14 residues. Germline V lookup: CDR1 LNHDA, CDR2 SQIVND (reference sequence). CDR3 loop: CASSIGGTNEKLFF. DNA for the CDR3: TGTGCCAGTAGTATCGGGGGGACTAATGAAAAACTGTTTTTT.

V usage is TRBV19 and J usage is TRBJ2-3; possibly TRBD2 for D (6 bases). The CDR3 has 16 residues. V dropped 7 bases and J dropped 2 bases, with 19 bases sitting between them. Per the germline V gene, CDR1 is LNHDA and CDR2 is SQIVND (reference sequence). CDR3 coding DNA: TGTGCCAGTACATCCCGGACGACTAGTCTCACAGATACGCAGTATTTT. Protein product: CASTSRTTSLTDTQYF.

The V and J genes are TRBV6-1 and TRBJ2-7; no definite D call. The CDR3 totals 15 residues. Trimming left V 2 bases short and J 5 bases short, with 16 bases between. Looked up from germline, CDR1 is MNHNS and CDR2 is SASEGT. The CDR3 bases are TGTGCCAGCAGTGAAATGGCCAACCCTGGGCACGAGCAGTACTTC. This translates into CASSEMANPGHEQYF.

The CDR3 coding sequence is TGTGCCAGCAGTTTATCGGGGGCCGGAAGGATGAATTCACCCCTCCACTTT. Its protein is CASSLSGAGRMNSPLHF. The rearrangement uses TRBV27 and TRBJ1-6; a weak D match, TRBD1 (6 bases). This CDR3 contains 17 residues. Trimming took 0 bases from V and 7 from J, leaving 16 bases between them. CDR1 is MNHEY and CDR2 is SMNVEV in the germline V gene (reference sequence).

The gene calls are TRBV27 and TRBJ2-7, with a weak D call TRBD2 (6 bases). The germline V and J ends were trimmed by 0 bases and 5 bases, with 14 bases remaining between them. CDR1 is MNHEY, CDR2 SMNVEV, per germline (reference sequence). The CDR3 extends over 15 amino acids. CDR3 nucleotides: TGTGCCAGCAGTTTATCGCTGGCAGGGAGGAACGAGCAGTACTTC. Its translation is CASSLSLAGRNEQYF.

The J gene is TRBJ2-7, the V gene TRBV28; perhaps TRBD1 as D (5 bases). The CDR3 is made up of 13 amino acids. In germline, CDR1 is MDHEN, CDR2 SYDVKM. V lost 7 bases and J 2 bases, leaving 12 bases between the germline ends. CDR3 in amino acids: CASTSRVPYEQYF. As DNA, the CDR3 is TGTGCCAGCACTTCCAGGGTTCCCTACGAGCAGTACTTC.

The chain recombines TRBV7-2 with TRBJ1-2; D is undetermined. The CDR3 contains 13 residues. V was pared by 5 bases and J by 4 bases, with 11 bases between. Per the germline V gene, CDR1 is SGHTA and CDR2 is FQGNSA. CDR3 in DNA: TGTGCCAGCAGCCCCGCTGGTTTCTATGGCTACACCTTC. Its protein product is CASSPAGFYGYTF.

The chain joins TRBV7-9 to TRBJ1-2, with D perhaps matching TRBD1 (5 bases). This CDR3 comprises 12 residues. From germline, CDR1 is SEHNR and CDR2 FQNEAQ (reference sequence). V was clipped by 2 bases and J by 13 bases, with 14 bases between them. As DNA, the CDR3 is TGTGCCAGCAGCTTAAACAGGCCCGAGATCACCTTC. Its translation: CASSLNRPEITF.

V usage is TRBV6-5 and J usage is TRBJ2-7; tentatively, D is TRBD2 (5 bases). This CDR3 region has 13 residues. Germline CDR1 MNHEY, CDR2 SVGAGI. The V end lost 0 bases, the J end lost 4 bases, and 7 bases lay between the germline ends. This chain's CDR3 is CASSYSGLYEQYF. In DNA, the CDR3 is TGTGCCAGCAGTTACTCCGGACTTTACGAGCAGTACTTC.

As for this clone: The sample has other DNA sequences that encode this CDR3 too. The genes are TRBV7-2 and TRBJ1-1; D gene uncertain. V lost 0 bases and J 0 bases, leaving 14 bases between the germline ends. This CDR3 spans 17 amino acids. Germline lookup yields CDR1 SGHTA and CDR2 FQGNSA. The CDR3 DNA follows: TGTGCCAGCAGCTTAGCGAGTGCGGGTAACTTGAACACTGAAGCTTTCTTT. This codes for CASSLASAGNLNTEAFF.

This clone has a single count. The chain couples TRBV7-9 to TRBJ2-5; TRBD2 is a possible D gene (6 bases). V shed 5 bases and J shed 9 bases, with 19 bases lying between them. CDR1 is SEHNR and CDR2 is FQNEAQ in the germline V gene (reference sequence). There are 14 residues in the CDR3. CDR3 nucleotides: TGTGCCAGCAGCCCCTGGGAGGTGTCATTGGCCCAGTACTTC. Translated: CASSPWEVSLAQYF.

This clone was counted only a few times. This chain uses TRBV14 with TRBJ1-4, with 9 bases matching TRBD1. The CDR3 runs to 17 residues. Trimming at V came to 0 bases and at J to 8 bases, leaving 10 bases not matched to a gene. Looked up from germline, CDR1 is SGHDN and CDR2 is FVKESK. CDR3 region: CASSQDRIGTGREKLFF. CDR3 sequence (DNA): TGTGCCAGCAGCCAAGATCGAATAGGGACAGGGAGAGAAAAACTGTTTTTT.

V is TRBV7-9 and J is TRBJ1-4; no clear D. Germline CDR1 and CDR2: SEHNR and FQNEAQ (reference sequence). The CDR3 length is 14 residues. Trimming took off 4 bases at V and 4 bases at J, with 10 bases between the two ends. In DNA, the CDR3 is TGTGCCAGCAGCTCGGACGGACTTAATGAAAAACTGTTTTTT. This translates into CASSSDGLNEKLFF.

The V call is TRBV11-2, the J call TRBJ2-7; D is uncertain. Germline V gene lookup returns CDR1 SGHAT and CDR2 FQNNGV. This CDR3 contains 13 residues. The V gene lost 1 base and the J gene lost 3 bases, with 7 bases spanning the gap. CDR3 amino acids: CASSLGDLYEQYF. DNA of the CDR3: TGTGCCAGCAGCTTAGGGGATCTCTACGAGCAGTACTTC.

The J gene is TRBJ2-5, the V gene TRBV5-8; D gene uncertain. Trimming took off 1 base at V and 2 bases at J, with 9 bases between the two ends. The V gene's germline CDR1 is SGHTS and CDR2 YDEGEE. This CDR3 has 14 amino acids. The CDR3 DNA follows: TGTGCCAGCAGCTTGATTGCAGGTCAAGAGACCCAGTACTTC. Encoded protein: CASSLIAGQETQYF.